The clone carrying this T cell receptor beta chain was counted only a few times. These data are taken from a study of early T cells in non-severe SARS-CoV-2 infection. Germline lookup yields CDR1 SGHVS and CDR2 FNYEAQ. The CDR3 runs 15 residues. Trimming pared 1 base from V and 6 bases from J, leaving 14 bases between. Each CDR3 protein is one row after TCRdb ran MiXCR on the 5' RACE reads. The sample shows about 72,000 distinct CDR3 sequences, approximately 8.3% of them seen only once. The chain couples TRBV7-6 to TRBJ2-3; the D gene is possibly TRBD2 (6 bases). This TCR was recovered from an adult who was a healthcare worker with PCR-confirmed SARS-CoV-2 infection or an uninfected control (not recorded which). The sample comprised whole blood. CDR3 sequence: CASSLEGTSRDTQYF. CDR3 bases: TGTGCCAGCAGCTTAGAAGGGACTTCGCGCGATACGCAGTATTTT.